The 18 T cell receptor beta chains below all came from one sample that was sequenced in a study of blood T cell repertoires in COVID-19. Method: immunoSEQ multiplex PCR; TCRdb's copy keeps in-frame clones and lacks some. The sample carries 65,000 to 90,000 clones, nearly 90% recorded once. The sample consisted of peripheral blood. The receptors here all came from a man over 45 with acute or convalescent COVID-19.

CDR3 loop: CASSLEAGMDTEAFF. The CDR3 coding sequence is TGCGCCAGCAGCTTGGAGGCAGGGATGGACACTGAAGCTTTCTTT. The rearrangement uses TRBV5-1 and TRBJ1-1, with D perhaps TRBD1 (5 bases). Germline CDR1 reads SGHRS; CDR2 reads YFSETQ. V shed 0 bases and J shed 3 bases, with 12 bases lying between them. The CDR3 totals 15 residues.

J is TRBJ1-6 and V is TRBV28; D is unresolved. The germline gives CDR1 MDHEN, CDR2 SYDVKM. The CDR3 is 14 amino acids. Trimming pared 5 bases from V and 10 bases from J, leaving 15 bases between. The CDR3 region is CASSPHVVGSPLHF. The CDR3 nucleotides are TGTGCCAGCAGTCCCCACGTGGTCGGGTCACCCCTCCACTTT.

The chain couples TRBV2 to TRBJ2-7; 9 positions match TRBD2. CDR3 length equals 15 residues. V dropped 3 bases and J dropped 7; count of bases not matched to a gene: 10. Germline V gives CDR1 SNHLY, CDR2 FYNNEI. CDR3 amino acids: CASSDTRGGLGEQYF. The CDR3 DNA sequence: TGTGCCAGCAGTGACACGCGGGGGGGCCTTGGAGAGCAGTACTTC.

The chain has TRBV5-1 and TRBJ2-5; weak D call: TRBD2 (6 bases). V gave up 5 bases and J gave up 1 base, with 9 bases separating them. This CDR3 comprises 13 residues. Germline loops: CDR1 SGHRS, CDR2 YFSETQ. The CDR3 here is CASRVGGQETQYF. DNA for the CDR3: TGCGCCAGCAGAGTGGGGGGCCAAGAGACCCAGTACTTC.

The chain combines TRBV11-2 with TRBJ2-7, with 9 bases lining up with TRBD1. The CDR3 totals 19 residues. The germline V gene has CDR1 SGHAT and CDR2 FQNNGV. Germline trimming cut 6 bases from V and 0 bases from J; bases unmatched to any gene: 18. CDR3 nucleotides: TGTGCCAGCAGTTACCGACCTAAAACAGGGGGCATCAACTCCTACGAGCAGTACTTC. Encoded protein: CASSYRPKTGGINSYEQYF.

This clone is a singleton in its sample. The chain is built from TRBV30 and TRBJ2-2; D ambiguous. The CDR3 has 14 amino acids. V was clipped by 0 bases and J by 7 bases, with 12 bases between them. Germline lookup yields CDR1 GTSNPN and CDR2 SVGIG (reference sequence). CDR3 nucleotide sequence: TGTGCCTGGAGTGTTGGCCTAGTGATCGGGGAGCTGTTTTTT. This translates into CAWSVGLVIGELFF.

The chain is built from TRBV5-1 and TRBJ1-2; the D is unclear. V gave up 5 bases and J gave up 4 bases, with 9 bases separating them. Germline assignment: CDR1 SGHRS and CDR2 YFSETQ. CDR3 length: 12 amino acids. The CDR3 DNA reads as TGCGCCAGCAGTGAGGGTCTCTATGGCTACACCTTC. It is translated as CASSEGLYGYTF.

Only one count was recorded for this clone. The sample contains more than one DNA sequence encoding this CDR3. This chain links TRBV29-1 with TRBJ1-2; 9 bases line up with TRBD1. Germline V lookup: CDR1 SQVTM, CDR2 ANQGSEA. The V gene end was trimmed by 4 bases and the J gene end by 8 bases; junction bases not matched to a gene: 2. This CDR3 region has 11 residues. The CDR3 reads CSVGTGVGYTF. The CDR3 DNA reads TGCAGCGTTGGGACAGGGGTCGGCTACACCTTC.

The genes are TRBV5-1 and TRBJ1-3; TRBD1 aligns across 7 bases. The ends lost 1 base at V and 0 bases at J; junction bases unmatched: 7. This CDR3 spans 17 amino acids. Looked up from germline, CDR1 is SGHRS and CDR2 is YFSETQ. CDR3 sequence (DNA): TGCGCCAGCAGCTTGCAGGGACAGACGAACTCTGGAAACACCATATATTTT. Residues: CASSLQGQTNSGNTIYF.

The CDR3 here is CASSLGRTSGHLTDTQYF. CDR3 DNA sequence: TGTGCCAGCAGCTTAGGGAGGACTAGCGGGCACCTCACAGATACGCAGTATTTT. The chain links TRBV7-9 to TRBJ2-3; 11 positions agree with TRBD2. Germline CDR1 reads SEHNR; CDR2 reads FQNEAQ (reference sequence). CDR3 size: 18 residues. The V segment lost 1 base and the J segment 2 bases; nucleotides outside the gene matches: 8. Drawing the rest from reference TRBV7-9 and TRBJ2-3, the complete variable domain is DTGVSQNPRHKITKRGQNVTFRCDPISEHNRLYWYRQTLGQGPEFLTYFQNEAQLEKSRLLSDRFSAERPKGSFSTLEIQRTEQGDSAMYLCASSLGRTSGHLTDTQYFGPGTRLTVL.

The chain links TRBV20-1 to TRBJ2-5, with D tentatively TRBD2 (5 bases). Germline assignment: CDR1 DFQATT and CDR2 SNEGSKA (reference sequence). The CDR3 is 11 residues long. V was shortened by 7 bases and J by 4 bases, with 10 bases between the two germline ends. In DNA form, the CDR3 reads TGCAGTGTAGGGAGCGGAGAGACCCAGTACTTC. This gives the protein CSVGSGETQYF.

This sequence joins TRBV27 and TRBJ1-2; TRBD1 matches at 7 bases. Trimming at V came to 2 bases and at J to 6 bases, leaving 0 bases not matched to a gene. The CDR3 has 12 residues. Germline-derived CDR1 and CDR2 are MNHEY and SMNVEV (reference sequence). The CDR3 DNA is TGTGCCAGCAGTTTAACAGGGGATGGCTACACCTTC. It encodes CASSLTGDGYTF.

This chain links TRBV29-1 with TRBJ1-1, with 8 bases identical to TRBD1. Germline V gene lookup returns CDR1 SQVTM and CDR2 ANQGSEA. The V segment lost 5 bases and the J segment 5 bases; nucleotides outside the gene matches: 7. This CDR3 is 13 amino acids long. CDR3 amino acids: CSVQWTGKTEAFF. The CDR3 region has the DNA TGCAGCGTTCAATGGACAGGGAAAACTGAAGCTTTCTTT.

The chain joins TRBV5-1 to TRBJ1-1; no reliable D call. The V end was cut by 2 bases, the J end by 0 bases, with 11 bases between. CDR1 SGHRS and CDR2 YFSETQ come from the germline V gene. The CDR3 has 15 amino acids. CDR3 bases: TGCGCCAGCAGCTTAGCGAGGGCGGTGAACACTGAAGCTTTCTTT. Translated: CASSLARAVNTEAFF.

This clone appeared a few times. The V and J genes are TRBV19 and TRBJ1-1; 10 bases line up with TRBD1. Germline V lookup: CDR1 LNHDA, CDR2 SQIVND (reference sequence). CDR3 length: 15 amino acids. V dropped 7 bases and J dropped 6; count of bases not matched to a gene: 11. The DNA for the CDR3 is TGTGCCAGTACTACAACAGGACAGGGGGTCGCTGAAGCTTTCTTT. The encoded protein is CASTTTGQGVAEAFF.

The chain is built from TRBV27 and TRBJ2-3, with 12 positions matching TRBD2. V was clipped by 8 bases and J by 3 bases; unmatched bases: 6. The CDR3 is made up of 15 amino acids. From germline, CDR1 is MNHEY and CDR2 SMNVEV (reference sequence). CDR3 sequence: CASFYTSGGTDTQYF. CDR3 nucleotides: TGTGCCAGCTTTTACACTAGCGGGGGGACAGATACGCAGTATTTT.

The chain links TRBV28 to TRBJ2-1, with D possibly TRBD1 on 6 matching bases. Germline CDR1 and CDR2: MDHEN and SYDVKM. This CDR3 spans 15 amino acids. Trimming took off 3 bases at V and 6 bases at J, with 15 bases between the two ends. This chain's CDR3 is CASSFLDRPANEQFF. Here the CDR3 DNA reads TGTGCCAGCAGTTTTTTGGACAGACCTGCCAATGAGCAGTTCTTC.

The V call is TRBV28, the J call TRBJ1-2; D gene uncertain. V was clipped by 6 bases and J by 1 base, with 15 bases between them. Germline V CDR1 and CDR2: MDHEN, SYDVKM. The CDR3 consists of 15 residues. CDR3 nucleotide sequence: TGTGCCAGCAGACTTAGGGCGGGAGATAACTATGGCTACACCTTC. Its protein product is CASRLRAGDNYGYTF.